The 20 T cell receptor beta chains given below trace back to one sample, sequenced in a study of T-cell memory formation after mild COVID-19. One entry per CDR3 protein, called by TCRdb with MiXCR from the 5' RACE reads. The sample includes about 350,000 distinct CDR3 sequences, roughly an eighth seen only once; the top ten take 20% to 25%. Source material: PBMCs or a T cell subset sorted from them (not recorded which). Receptor source: a man younger than 30 who had mild COVID-19 (a few samples of this study predate the infection). Cell type and time point are not known.

This clonotype showed up many times. The J gene is TRBJ1-4, the V gene TRBV12-3 or TRBV12-4; D is unresolved. With 5 bases removed from V and 2 bases from J, the gap between germline ends came to 18 bases. The CDR3 spans 17 residues. The CDR3 here is CASSGGGLSFTNEKLFF. CDR3 nucleotide sequence: TGTGCCAGCAGTGGTGGAGGGCTGAGTTTTACTAATGAAAAACTGTTTTTT.

J is TRBJ2-1 and V is TRBV7-9; TRBD2 agrees at 14 bases. Germline-derived CDR1 and CDR2 are SEHNR and FQNEAQ (reference sequence). After removal of 5 bases from V and 9 bases from J, the junction contained 6 bases not matched to a gene. The CDR3 has 15 residues. In nucleotides, the CDR3 is TGTGCCAGCAGCCCGGGACTAGCGGGGGTCCGTGAGCAGTTCTTC. It translates to CASSPGLAGVREQFF.

This chain uses TRBV20-1 with TRBJ1-4; D not resolved. This CDR3 is 13 amino acids long. The V end was cut by 3 bases, the J end by 4 bases, with 9 bases between. From germline, CDR1 is DFQATT and CDR2 SNEGSKA (reference sequence). The CDR3: CSAREALNEKLFF. CDR3 bases: TGCAGTGCTAGGGAAGCCCTTAATGAAAAACTGTTTTTT.

There are a few counts of this clonotype. The J gene is TRBJ2-3, the V gene TRBV18; 8 positions agree with TRBD2. The CDR3 contains 16 residues. Unmatched junction bases numbered 6, after V lost 0 bases and J lost 4 bases. Per the germline V gene, CDR1 is KGHSH and CDR2 is LQKENI. The CDR3 spells CASSPPGAGGSDTQYF. Here the CDR3 DNA reads TGTGCCAGCTCACCACCAGGCGCGGGGGGTTCAGATACGCAGTATTTT.

There are a few counts of this clonotype. The chain recombines TRBV7-3 with TRBJ2-1; 7 bases are a match to TRBD2. The germline V gene encodes CDR1 SGHTA and CDR2 FQGTGA. The CDR3 has 15 residues. V trimming: 8 bases; J trimming: 4 bases; junction bases outside the gene matches: 11. This CDR3 is CASGPGTTPYNEQFF. The CDR3 bases are TGTGCCAGCGGACCCGGGACTACGCCTTACAATGAGCAGTTCTTC.

This chain uses TRBV20-1 with TRBJ2-4; D may be TRBD1 (6 bases). Per germline, CDR1 DFQATT and CDR2 SNEGSKA (reference sequence). The CDR3 loop spans 14 amino acids. V lost 5 bases and J lost 3, with 14 bases in between. CDR3 DNA: TGCAGTGCTCGTTCACAGGGTCTCAAAAACATTCAGTACTTC. Translating it yields CSARSQGLKNIQYF.

The genes are TRBV19 and TRBJ1-5; D not resolved. Trimming removed 1 base from V and 4 bases from J, with 5 bases in between. The CDR3 contains 13 residues. Germline V gene sequence: CDR1 LNHDA, CDR2 SQIVND (reference sequence). CDR3 bases: TGTGCCAGTAGTATAGTTCAGAATCAGCCCCAGCATTTT. It codes for CASSIVQNQPQHF.

The chain uses TRBV7-9 and TRBJ2-1; D is uncertain. CDR3 length: 15 amino acids. Germline V gene data show CDR1 as SEHNR and CDR2 as FQNEAQ (reference sequence). The ends were cut back, 4 bases at V and 6 bases at J, with 16 bases in the middle. CDR3 region: CASSSQPIPSNEQFF. For the CDR3, the DNA is TGTGCCAGCAGCTCACAGCCAATTCCCTCCAATGAGCAGTTCTTC.

The genes are TRBV7-3 and TRBJ1-1; D ambiguous. With 4 bases removed from V and 5 bases from J, the gap between germline ends came to 11 bases. Germline V CDR1 and CDR2: SGHTA, FQGTGA. This CDR3 has 13 residues. The CDR3 nucleotides read TGTGCCAGCAGCTCTCAGGAGCGGACTGAAGCTTTCTTT. It codes for CASSSQERTEAFF. Combining the CDR3 with reference TRBV7-3 and TRBJ1-1 gives the whole variable domain GAGVSQTPSNKVTEKGKYVELRCDPISGHTALYWYRQSLGQGPEFLIYFQGTGAADDSGLPNDRFFAVRPEGSVSTLKIQRTERGDSAVYLCASSSQERTEAFFGQGTRLTVV.

This clonotype was recorded a few times. The gene calls are TRBV12-3 or TRBV12-4 and TRBJ1-3; D is unresolved. Trimming took off 7 bases at V and 0 bases at J, with 7 bases between the two ends. CDR3 length equals 13 residues. CDR3 residues: CASISDSGNTIYF. As DNA, the CDR3 is TGTGCCAGCATCTCCGACTCTGGAAACACCATATATTTT.

The V and J genes are TRBV30 and TRBJ2-1, with D possibly matching TRBD2 (6 bases). CDR1 is GTSNPN and CDR2 is SVGIG in the germline V gene (reference sequence). Trimming removed 1 base from V and 7 bases from J, with 11 bases in between. This CDR3 region has 13 residues. CDR3 residues: CAWSGGAGNEQFF. The CDR3 DNA reads as TGTGCCTGGAGTGGTGGCGCGGGGAATGAGCAGTTCTTC.

This clonotype was counted only a few times. The chain recombines TRBV5-1 with TRBJ2-3; D gene unclear. The CDR3 spans 16 residues. The V and J ends lost 0 bases and 0 bases respectively, with 11 bases between them. CDR1 SGHRS and CDR2 YFSETQ come from the germline V gene. CDR3 bases: TGCGCCAGCAGCTTGGCTACACCTTCTAGCACAGATACGCAGTATTTT. Protein sequence: CASSLATPSSTDTQYF.

This sequence joins TRBV5-4 and TRBJ1-6; 7 nucleotides align to TRBD1. The CDR3 length is 16 residues. Germline V lookup: CDR1 SGHNT, CDR2 YYREEE (reference sequence). V lost 0 bases to trimming and J lost 10 bases; unmatched junction nucleotides: 10. The CDR3, as DNA: TGTGCCAGCAGCTTGGACCCGGCAGGGGGTGGCTCACCCCTCCACTTT. Translating it yields CASSLDPAGGGSPLHF.

There are a few counts of this clonotype. As DNA, the CDR3 is TGTGCCAGCAGTTTTGCCAGGGGGTACGAGCAGTACGTC. It codes for CASSFARGYEQYV. V usage is TRBV27 and J usage is TRBJ2-7; 7 bases match TRBD1. Germline-derived CDR1 and CDR2 are MNHEY and SMNVEV (reference sequence). This CDR3 has 13 residues. V dropped 3 bases and J dropped 4; count of bases not matched to a gene: 3.

V usage is TRBV29-1 and J usage is TRBJ2-3; 14 bases match TRBD2. V trimming: 6 bases; J trimming: 0 bases; junction bases outside the gene matches: 8. Germline V gives CDR1 SQVTM, CDR2 ANQGSEA. The length of the CDR3 is 17 residues. The CDR3 is CSVWGLAGATSTDTQYF. CDR3 sequence (DNA): TGCAGCGTGTGGGGACTAGCGGGGGCTACTAGCACAGATACGCAGTATTTT.

The table lists this clonotype with a few counts. The V call is TRBV7-2, the J call TRBJ2-6, with unresolved D. V was cut by 2 bases and J by 0 bases, with 5 bases left in between. Germline CDR1 is SGHTA and CDR2 is FQGNSA. There are 15 residues in the CDR3. In DNA form, the CDR3 reads TGTGCCAGCAGCTTATTACCCTCTGGGGCCAACGTCCTGACTTTC. This translates into CASSLLPSGANVLTF. Full variable domain (outside the CDR3, taken from reference TRBV7-2 and TRBJ2-6): GAGVSQSPSNKVTEKGKDVELRCDPISGHTALYWYRQSLGQGLEFLIYFQGNSAPDKSGLPSDRFSAERTGGSVSTLTIQRTQQEDSAVYLCASSLLPSGANVLTFGAGSRLTVL.

This clonotype was detected only a few times. The chain couples TRBV5-6 to TRBJ1-1; 8 nucleotides align to TRBD1. CDR3 length equals 16 residues. The germline V gene encodes CDR1 SGHDT and CDR2 YYEEEE. Losses at the gene ends were 3 bases for V and 0 bases for J; bases not matched to a gene: 7. The CDR3 DNA is TGTGCCAGCAGCTCCTTGACAGGGGAGGTGAACACTGAAGCTTTCTTT. Its protein product is CASSSLTGEVNTEAFF. The entire variable domain, with the rest obtained from reference TRBV5-6 and TRBJ1-1, is as follows: DAGVTQSPTHLIKTRGQQVTLRCSPKSGHDTVSWYQQALGQGPQFIFQYYEEEERQRGNFPDRFSGHQFPNYSSELNVNALLLGDSALYLCASSSLTGEVNTEAFFGQGTRLTVV.

CDR3 protein: CASSGESKETQYF. CDR3 sequence (DNA): TGTGCCAGCAGTGGGGAGTCCAAGGAGACCCAGTACTTC. This rearrangement joins TRBV2 to TRBJ2-5; the D gene is possibly TRBD2 (5 bases). The germline gives CDR1 SNHLY, CDR2 FYNNEI. The V end lost 4 bases, the J end lost 5 bases, and 11 bases lay between the germline ends. The CDR3 extends over 13 amino acids.

This clonotype has more than one count but fewer than ten. V is TRBV2 and J is TRBJ2-7; the D gene is possibly TRBD1 (6 bases). In germline, CDR1 is SNHLY, CDR2 FYNNEI. The CDR3 has 12 residues. The germline V and J ends were trimmed by 6 bases and 12 bases, with 18 bases remaining between them. The CDR3 sequence: CASRGDRTKRYF. CDR3 coding DNA: TGTGCCAGCAGGGGAGACAGGACGAAGCGGTACTTC.

This clonotype was counted many times. The V gene is TRBV4-3, the J gene TRBJ2-7, with D unclear. CDR1 is LGHNA, CDR2 YSLEER, per germline. CDR3 length: 12 residues. Trimming stripped 5 bases from V and 0 bases from J, with 5 bases between. The CDR3 loop is CASSTLSYEQYF. The CDR3 DNA follows: TGCGCCAGCAGCACCCTCTCCTACGAGCAGTACTTC.